This TCR beta chain was captured in a study of cytotoxic CD8 clonotypes in ibrutinib-treated CLL. The CDR3 is 12 amino acids. Germline V gives CDR1 MDHEN, CDR2 SYDVKM. The V gene lost 10 bases and the J gene lost 2 bases, with 11 bases spanning the gap. Study-wide results and limits: Public clonotypes were rare and shrank or held steady on treatment. There were differences in sampling times between sustained-remission and progressing patients. Baseline values of clonality outstripped age-matched healthy donors and followed circulating CD8+ T-cell counts.

A note on this clone: Its antigen remains unknown.

Investigators sought sequencing depths of between 1 in 200,000 and 1 in 1 million T cells. Sequenced by immunoSEQ multiplex PCR; TCRdb stores in-frame clones only, minus some. The table records more than 140,000 clones, about 72% of them present only once. This TCR was sampled from a human donor with chronic lymphocytic leukemia. This sequence joins TRBV28 and TRBJ1-2; D remains ambiguous. The input for sequencing was PBMCs, taken after 12 months of ibrutinib treatment. The CDR3 nucleotides read TGTGCCATCCAGAGCGGGAACTATGGCTACACCTTC. The encoded protein is CAIQSGNYGYTF.